This is a list of T cell receptor beta chains from one sample in a study of T cell repertoires in cytomegalovirus infection. TCRdb redid the calling of the reads with MiXCR, one entry per CDR3 protein. The sample has about 450,000 distinct CDR3 sequences, about a third seen once. Sequenced input: PBMCs. The origin of the receptors is a human donor in good health (CMV status not recorded). Some clones in this sample may be carry-over from other donors' samples. Both conserved end residues are part of each CDR3. D genes are given only for firm matches. Expanded clones are given a class, and other clones once, few, many or no size at all.

j_gene: TRBJ2-5
abundance: NA
d_gene: TRBD2
v_gene: TRBV2
CDR3nt: TGTGCCAGCCTGAGGGAGGGCAAGGAGACCCAGTACTTC
CDR3aa: CASLREGKETQYF

j_gene: TRBJ2-1
abundance: many
d_gene: NA
v_gene: TRBV7-9
CDR3nt: TGTGCCAGCAGCTTAGAAGAAAAATACAATGAGCAGTTCTTC
CDR3aa: CASSLEEKYNEQFF

j_gene: TRBJ2-7
abundance: NA
d_gene: NA
v_gene: TRBV11-2
CDR3nt: TGTGCCAGCAGCTTAGCGGCAGGGATGAGCTCCTACGAGCAGTACTTC
CDR3aa: CASSLAAGMSSYEQYF

j_gene: TRBJ1-2
abundance: NA
d_gene: TRBD1
v_gene: TRBV5-1
CDR3nt: TGCGCCAGCAGCGGCACCTCTTTACAGGGGAATCTCTATGGCTACACCTTC
CDR3aa: CASSGTSLQGNLYGYTF

j_gene: TRBJ2-6
abundance: NA
d_gene: NA
v_gene: TRBV27
CDR3nt: TGTGCCAGCCCCCAGCGGGCCGCTCTCTCTGGGGCCAACGTCCTGACTTTC
CDR3aa: CASPQRAALSGANVLTF

j_gene: TRBJ2-5
abundance: NA
d_gene: NA
v_gene: TRBV2
CDR3nt: TGTGCCAGCACTTTCCGGGACATCCAAGAGACCCAGTACTTC
CDR3aa: CASTFRDIQETQYF

j_gene: TRBJ2-5
abundance: few
d_gene: TRBD1
v_gene: TRBV19
CDR3nt: TGTGCCACTTTAGACAGGGACGGAAAGACCCAGTACTTC
CDR3aa: CATLDRDGKTQYF

j_gene: TRBJ2-2
abundance: NA
d_gene: NA
v_gene: TRBV6-1
CDR3nt: TGTGCCAGCAGTCCGACCGGGGAGCTGTTTTTT
CDR3aa: CASSPTGELFF

j_gene: TRBJ2-2
abundance: NA
d_gene: NA
v_gene: TRBV7-3
CDR3nt: TGTGCCAGCAGCACACAGGGATATGTCGACACCGGGGAGCTGTTTTTT
CDR3aa: CASSTQGYVDTGELFF

j_gene: TRBJ1-1
abundance: NA
d_gene: NA
v_gene: TRBV7-9
CDR3nt: TGTGCCAGCAGCTCGCAGACAGTGATCACTGAAGCTTTCTTT
CDR3aa: CASSSQTVITEAFF

j_gene: TRBJ2-7
abundance: NA
d_gene: TRBD2
v_gene: TRBV27
CDR3nt: TGTGCCAGCAGTGGTTACGGGGGGGCTCGTGAGCAGTACTTC
CDR3aa: CASSGYGGAREQYF

j_gene: TRBJ1-5
abundance: NA
d_gene: TRBD1
v_gene: TRBV19
CDR3nt: TGTGCCAGTAGTATAGATGGACAGGGCCTAAAGCCCCAGCATTTT
CDR3aa: CASSIDGQGLKPQHF

j_gene: TRBJ1-5
abundance: NA
d_gene: TRBD1
v_gene: TRBV2
CDR3nt: TGTGCCAGTAGACAGGGGGATCAGCCCCAGCATTTT
CDR3aa: CASRQGDQPQHF

j_gene: TRBJ2-7
abundance: many
d_gene: NA
v_gene: TRBV28
CDR3nt: TGTGCCAGCAGAGGCTCCTCCTACGAGCAGTACTTC
CDR3aa: CASRGSSYEQYF

j_gene: TRBJ1-2
abundance: many
d_gene: TRBD1
v_gene: TRBV7-9
CDR3nt: TGTGCCAGCAGCTCGAACCGACAGGGCTTAGGGGATGGCTACACCTTC
CDR3aa: CASSSNRQGLGDGYTF

j_gene: TRBJ1-1
abundance: NA
d_gene: NA
v_gene: TRBV6-1
CDR3nt: TGTGCCACGTATTACGGGGGGAACACTGAAGCTTTCTTT
CDR3aa: CATYYGGNTEAFF

j_gene: TRBJ1-1
abundance: few
d_gene: NA
v_gene: TRBV6-5
CDR3nt: TGTGCCAGCAGTTACCCGAAGCAGGCGGGGGAGGGCCACACTGAAGCTTTCTTT
CDR3aa: CASSYPKQAGEGHTEAFF

j_gene: TRBJ1-5
abundance: NA
d_gene: NA
v_gene: TRBV10-3
CDR3nt: TGTGCCATCTCGGCCTTATCAGGCTCCAATCAGCCCCAGCATTTT
CDR3aa: CAISALSGSNQPQHF

j_gene: TRBJ2-1
abundance: NA
d_gene: TRBD2
v_gene: TRBV9
CDR3nt: TGTGCCAGCAGCGTAGGGACTAGCGGGGGGTCCTACAATGAGCAGTTCTTC
CDR3aa: CASSVGTSGGSYNEQFF

j_gene: TRBJ2-2
abundance: NA
d_gene: TRBD2
v_gene: TRBV6-2/TRBV6-3
CDR3nt: TGTGCCAGCAGTTACAGGGACTACCCAATCACCGGGGAGCTGTTTTTT
CDR3aa: CASSYRDYPITGELFF

j_gene: TRBJ2-7
abundance: few
d_gene: TRBD1
v_gene: TRBV6-2/TRBV6-3
CDR3nt: TGTGCCAGCAGTCTAGCCACGCCTTTGAGGACAGGGGTTTACGAGCAGTACTTC
CDR3aa: CASSLATPLRTGVYEQYF

j_gene: TRBJ1-5
abundance: NA
d_gene: NA
v_gene: TRBV19
CDR3nt: TGTGCCAGTAGTGTTCGGGACCCTCGACCCAAGTATAGCAATCAGCCCCAGCATTTT
CDR3aa: CASSVRDPRPKYSNQPQHF

j_gene: TRBJ1-5
abundance: few
d_gene: NA
v_gene: TRBV28
CDR3nt: TGTGCCAGCATTCCAGGGGGCAATCAGCCCCAGCATTTT
CDR3aa: CASIPGGNQPQHF

j_gene: TRBJ1-2
abundance: NA
d_gene: TRBD1
v_gene: TRBV15
CDR3nt: TGTGCCACCAGCTTCTCAGGGGGCGCTGGCTACACCTTC
CDR3aa: CATSFSGGAGYTF

j_gene: TRBJ2-5
abundance: NA
d_gene: TRBD2
v_gene: TRBV19
CDR3nt: TGTGCCAGTTCAACTAGCGGGAAAGAGACCCAGTACTTC
CDR3aa: CASSTSGKETQYF

j_gene: TRBJ1-4
abundance: NA
d_gene: TRBD1
v_gene: TRBV5-1
CDR3nt: TGCGCCAGCAGCCAGGACCCGGGACAGGGGTCAAAACTGTTTTTT
CDR3aa: CASSQDPGQGSKLFF

j_gene: TRBJ1-2
abundance: many
d_gene: TRBD1
v_gene: TRBV7-2
CDR3nt: TGTGCCAGCAGCCCCCGGGACAGCTCAAAGGATGGGTATGGCTACACCTTC
CDR3aa: CASSPRDSSKDGYGYTF

j_gene: TRBJ2-5
abundance: few
d_gene: NA
v_gene: TRBV10-3
CDR3nt: TGTGCCATCAGTGGAACCGACAAAGAGACCCAGTACTTC
CDR3aa: CAISGTDKETQYF

j_gene: TRBJ2-1
abundance: NA
d_gene: NA
v_gene: TRBV7-2
CDR3nt: TGTGCCAGCAGCTTAAGTCCAGCGGTGTACGGGGAGGAGCAGTTCTTC
CDR3aa: CASSLSPAVYGEEQFF

j_gene: TRBJ2-5
abundance: few
d_gene: TRBD2
v_gene: TRBV5-4
CDR3nt: TGTGCCAGCAGCTTTGCGGGGGGGCTCAATTCCTTC
CDR3aa: CASSFAGGLNSF

j_gene: TRBJ2-7
abundance: NA
d_gene: TRBD1
v_gene: TRBV29-1
CDR3nt: TGCAGCGTTTTAGGGACAGGGAGGACCTACGAGCAGTACTTC
CDR3aa: CSVLGTGRTYEQYF

j_gene: TRBJ2-2
abundance: few
d_gene: NA
v_gene: TRBV7-9
CDR3nt: TGTGCCAGCAGCACGCTATCCGGGACATCGAACACCGGGGAGCTGTTTTTT
CDR3aa: CASSTLSGTSNTGELFF

j_gene: TRBJ2-3
abundance: few
d_gene: NA
v_gene: TRBV27
CDR3nt: TGTGCCAGCAGTTTCGTTGGGGTAGGCCTCACAGATACGCAGTATTTT
CDR3aa: CASSFVGVGLTDTQYF

j_gene: TRBJ1-5
abundance: few
d_gene: NA
v_gene: TRBV19
CDR3nt: TGTGCCAGTAGACCATTGGGGGGACGGTATCAGCCCCAGCATTTT
CDR3aa: CASRPLGGRYQPQHF

j_gene: TRBJ1-5
abundance: NA
d_gene: NA
v_gene: TRBV11-2
CDR3nt: TGTGCCAGCATCCAGGGGTTCGGTCAGCCCCAGCATTTT
CDR3aa: CASIQGFGQPQHF

j_gene: TRBJ2-1
abundance: NA
d_gene: NA
v_gene: TRBV20-1
CDR3nt: TGCAGTGCTAGAGATTGGGAACAGGGTTACCTCGCCTACAATGAGCAGTTCTTC
CDR3aa: CSARDWEQGYLAYNEQFF

j_gene: TRBJ1-1
abundance: NA
d_gene: NA
v_gene: TRBV10-2
CDR3nt: TGCGCCAGCACCATCACAGGGGAAGCTTTCTTT
CDR3aa: CASTITGEAFF

j_gene: TRBJ2-1
abundance: NA
d_gene: TRBD2
v_gene: TRBV20-1
CDR3nt: TGCAGTGCTATTAGCGGGACTAGGGGAGGCGGTGAGCAGTTCTTC
CDR3aa: CSAISGTRGGGEQFF

j_gene: TRBJ1-1
abundance: few
d_gene: NA
v_gene: TRBV28
CDR3nt: TGTGCCAGCAGTTCGTTCTCCGGTGCCAACACTGAAGCTTTCTTT
CDR3aa: CASSSFSGANTEAFF

j_gene: TRBJ2-7
abundance: NA
d_gene: NA
v_gene: TRBV19
CDR3nt: TGTGCCAGTAGTAACACAGGGATCTCCTACGAGACGTACTTC
CDR3aa: CASSNTGISYETYF

j_gene: TRBJ1-5
abundance: many
d_gene: NA
v_gene: TRBV4-1
CDR3nt: TGCGCCAGCAGCCAAGAGCGACAGGTCAGCAATCAGCCCCAGCATTTT
CDR3aa: CASSQERQVSNQPQHF

j_gene: TRBJ2-7
abundance: few
d_gene: TRBD2
v_gene: TRBV20-1
CDR3nt: TGCAGTGCTCCCGGGCGGGGGGTTCCCAGCTCCTACGAGCAGTACTTC
CDR3aa: CSAPGRGVPSSYEQYF

j_gene: TRBJ2-3
abundance: many
d_gene: TRBD2
v_gene: TRBV7-8
CDR3nt: TGTGCCAGCAGCTTGCGGGAGCCCACAGATACGCAGTATTTT
CDR3aa: CASSLREPTDTQYF

j_gene: TRBJ2-5
abundance: NA
d_gene: NA
v_gene: TRBV29-1
CDR3nt: TGCAGCGTTTCATGGACAGAAGAGACCCAGTACTTC
CDR3aa: CSVSWTEETQYF

j_gene: TRBJ1-1
abundance: many
d_gene: TRBD1
v_gene: TRBV19
CDR3nt: TGTGCCAGTAGTGCCCCCTGGACAGGGGAAGCTTTCTTT
CDR3aa: CASSAPWTGEAFF

j_gene: TRBJ2-1
abundance: many
d_gene: TRBD2
v_gene: TRBV7-8
CDR3nt: TGTGCCAGCAGCTTATATGGGGGGACTAGCTCCTACAATGAGCAGTTCTTC
CDR3aa: CASSLYGGTSSYNEQFF

j_gene: TRBJ1-5
abundance: few
d_gene: TRBD1
v_gene: TRBV10-1
CDR3nt: TGCGCCAGCAGTGAGTCGACGAGGACAGGGGATTATAGCAATCAGCCCCAGCATTTT
CDR3aa: CASSESTRTGDYSNQPQHF

j_gene: TRBJ2-7
abundance: NA
d_gene: TRBD1
v_gene: TRBV20-1
CDR3nt: TGCAGTGCTAGAGTCGCAGGGGGCGCCTACGAGCAGTACTTC
CDR3aa: CSARVAGGAYEQYF